This TCR beta chain was captured in a study of OX40 agonist ivuxolimab in advanced cancers. The wider study: Anti-PD-1, anti-PD-L1 or anti-CTLA-4 therapy given earlier was allowed, and roughly 38% had some. Three patients had partial responses: one hepatocellular carcinoma, two cutaneous melanoma. General study results and limits: Relatively little clonal expansion, among the lowest observed, appeared in partial responders at 0.1-3.0 mg/kg. Among the nonresponders, some also had low normalized T-cell clonal expansion.

Turning to this clone: Antigen unknown.

Assay used: immunoSEQ multiplex PCR; TCRdb lists only in-frame clones, some missing. Among 45,000 to 70,000 clones listed, about 86% were seen once. Sequenced here: CD4+ or CD8+ T cells sorted from blood, sampled in a trial of the OX40 agonist ivuxolimab. The source of this sequence is an adult with an advanced solid tumor such as melanoma, head and neck, liver or kidney cancer.

The DNA of the CDR3 is TGTGCCAGCAGCGAGGGGCACAGGGACCACCAAGAGACCCAGTACTTC. It encodes CASSEGHRDHQETQYF. The chain couples TRBV9 to TRBJ2-5; D perhaps matches TRBD1 (6 bases). Germline V gene data show CDR1 as SGDLS and CDR2 as YYNGEE. Between the trimmed V and J ends, which lost 3 bases and 0 bases, there was a span of 15 bases. The CDR3 sequence is 16 residues long.